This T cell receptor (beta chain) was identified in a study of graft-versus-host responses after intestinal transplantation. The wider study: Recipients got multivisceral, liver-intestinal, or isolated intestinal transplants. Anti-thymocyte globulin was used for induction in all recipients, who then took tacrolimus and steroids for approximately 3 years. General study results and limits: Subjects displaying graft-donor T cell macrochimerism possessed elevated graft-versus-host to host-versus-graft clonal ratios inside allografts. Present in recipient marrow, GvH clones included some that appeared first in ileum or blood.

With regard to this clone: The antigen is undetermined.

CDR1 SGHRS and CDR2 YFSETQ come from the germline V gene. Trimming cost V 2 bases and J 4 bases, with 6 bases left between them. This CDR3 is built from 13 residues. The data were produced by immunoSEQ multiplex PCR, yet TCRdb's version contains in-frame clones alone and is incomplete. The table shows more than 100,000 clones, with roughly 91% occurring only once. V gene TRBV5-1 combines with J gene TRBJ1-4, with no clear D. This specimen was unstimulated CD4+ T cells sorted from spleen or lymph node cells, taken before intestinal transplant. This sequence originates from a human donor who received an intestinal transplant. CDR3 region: CASSLQINEKLFF. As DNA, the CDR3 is TGCGCCAGCAGCTTACAGATTAATGAAAAACTGTTTTTT.